Listed here are 22 T cell receptor beta chains from one sample, sequenced in a study of cytomegalovirus exposure and HLA in healthy donors. 60 Vbeta and 13 Jbeta primers were used in PCR. The table came from immunoSEQ multiplex PCR; TCRdb's copy has only in-frame clones and leaves some out. The sample records about 180,000 clones, less than 90% being singletons. Source material: PBMCs. All receptors derive from a girl aged 5-17 years in good health and CMV-seropositive.

V and J are TRBV19 and TRBJ2-7; the match to TRBD1 covers 8 bases. This CDR3 is 15 amino acids long. The germline V gene encodes CDR1 LNHDA and CDR2 SQIVND (reference sequence). Losses at the gene ends were 2 bases for V and 5 bases for J; bases not matched to a gene: 8. The CDR3 region is CASSIQGASNDEQYF. The CDR3 nucleotides are TGTGCCAGTAGTATACAGGGGGCATCGAACGACGAGCAGTACTTC.

The chain joins TRBV14 to TRBJ2-1; 12 bases map to TRBD2. CDR1 and CDR2 from the germline V gene are SGHDN and FVKESK. After removal of 3 bases from V and 7 bases from J, the junction contained 7 bases not matched to a gene. The CDR3 covers 16 residues. The CDR3 sequence is CASSHLAGGPSNEQFF. In DNA, the CDR3 is TGTGCCAGCAGCCACCTAGCGGGAGGGCCCTCGAATGAGCAGTTCTTC.

The rearrangement links TRBV5-1 to TRBJ2-3; possibly TRBD2 for D (5 bases). The CDR3 spans 14 residues. The V gene's germline CDR1 is SGHRS and CDR2 YFSETQ. Trimming cost V 0 bases and J 1 base, with 6 bases left between them. The CDR3 protein is CASSLVSGTDTQYF. The CDR3 DNA follows: TGCGCCAGCAGCTTGGTTAGCGGCACAGATACGCAGTATTTT.

The V and J genes are TRBV5-6 and TRBJ1-1; D might be TRBD1 (5 bases). The CDR3 loop spans 17 amino acids. V was trimmed by 0 bases and J by 1 base, leaving 16 bases between them. Germline CDR1 SGHDT, CDR2 YYEEEE. In nucleotides, the CDR3 is TGTGCCAGCAGCTTGGAAGGGGCGAGAACAAGGAACACTGAAGCTTTCTTT. Translated, it gives CASSLEGARTRNTEAFF.

This rearrangement joins TRBV5-1 to TRBJ1-2; TRBD1 matches at 11 bases. This CDR3 region has 15 residues. The germline gives CDR1 SGHRS, CDR2 YFSETQ. The V gene end was trimmed by 1 base and the J gene end by 7 bases; junction bases not matched to a gene: 6. The CDR3 sequence: CASSLLRTGGFGYTF. The CDR3 nucleotides are TGCGCCAGCAGCTTGCTCCGGACAGGGGGCTTTGGCTACACCTTC.

CDR3: CASSSAVGQPQHF. The CDR3 bases are TGTGCCAGCAGCTCGGCTGTCGGGCAGCCCCAGCATTTT. The chain has TRBV5-4 and TRBJ1-5, with D unresolved. Germline CDR1 reads SGHNT; CDR2 reads YYREEE (reference sequence). The V gene lost 3 bases and the J gene lost 7 bases, with 11 bases spanning the gap. CDR3 size: 13 residues.

The chain has TRBV7-9 and TRBJ1-1, with 7 bases aligning to TRBD1. V was clipped by 3 bases and J by 8 bases; unmatched bases: 3. The CDR3 runs 12 residues. Looked up from germline, CDR1 is SEHNR and CDR2 is FQNEAQ (reference sequence). The CDR3 region is CASSFPQGEAFF. As DNA, the CDR3 is TGTGCCAGCAGCTTTCCACAGGGGGAAGCTTTCTTT.

CDR3 region: CASSPLPSTEQYF. CDR3 DNA sequence: TGTGCCAGTAGTCCACTCCCGTCAACCGAGCAGTACTTC. This chain links TRBV19 with TRBJ2-7; D not resolved. Germline V CDR1 and CDR2: LNHDA, SQIVND (reference sequence). The CDR3 is 13 residues long. Between the trimmed V and J ends, which lost 5 bases and 6 bases, there was a span of 14 bases.

This clone was observed once. The V gene is TRBV7-9, the J gene TRBJ1-5; no reliable D call. The CDR3 totals 13 residues. V lost 4 bases and J lost 7, with 11 bases in between. Germline CDR1 SEHNR, CDR2 FQNEAQ (reference sequence). The CDR3 sequence is CASSSGSWQPQHF. CDR3 coding DNA: TGTGCCAGCAGCTCAGGTTCGTGGCAGCCCCAGCATTTT.

V and J are TRBV6-1 and TRBJ1-6, with 9 bases identical to TRBD1. The junction had 6 bases not matched to a gene; V was cut back by 8 bases and J by 10 bases. In germline, CDR1 is MNHNS, CDR2 SASEGT. The CDR3 spans 13 residues. The CDR3 is CASGRTGDSPLHF. The CDR3, as DNA: TGTGCCAGCGGACGGACAGGGGACTCACCCCTCCACTTT.

This sequence joins TRBV19 and TRBJ2-3, with TRBD2 as a possible D gene (5 bases). Germline-derived CDR1 and CDR2 are LNHDA and SQIVND (reference sequence). Deletions cut 9 bases from V and 2 bases from J, with 12 bases between. This CDR3 contains 13 residues. The CDR3 nucleotides read TGTGCCAGCCGGACGGGGTACACAGATACGCAGTATTTT. It codes for CASRTGYTDTQYF.

This clone was picked up a small number of times. The chain couples TRBV7-8 to TRBJ2-7; 7 bases align to TRBD2. V trimming: 11 bases; J trimming: 4 bases; junction bases outside the gene matches: 11. The CDR3 runs to 13 residues. Germline values: CDR1 SGHVS, CDR2 FQNEAQ. The CDR3 spells CAPLLAVLYEQYF. For the CDR3, the DNA is TGTGCCCCTTTGCTAGCGGTCTTATACGAGCAGTACTTC.

The chain uses TRBV5-1 and TRBJ2-1, with TRBD2 matching 14 bases. CDR3 length: 15 amino acids. V lost 4 bases and J lost 10; bases outside the gene matches: 7. Germline V lookup: CDR1 SGHRS, CDR2 YFSETQ. In DNA, the CDR3 is TGCGCCAGCAGCCCGGGACTAGCGGGAGAGGGGGAGCAGTTCTTC. Protein sequence: CASSPGLAGEGEQFF. Complete variable domain (other parts from reference TRBV5-1 and TRBJ2-1): KAGVTQTPRYLIKTRGQQVTLSCSPISGHRSVSWYQQTPGQGLQFLFEYFSETQRNKGNFPGRFSGRQFSNSRSEMNVSTLELGDSALYLCASSPGLAGEGEQFFGPGTRLTVL.

This clone was seen once. J is TRBJ1-3 and V is TRBV11-2; D is perhaps TRBD1 (6 bases). V lost 3 bases and J lost 3, with 12 bases in between. Looked up from germline, CDR1 is SGHAT and CDR2 is FQNNGV. The length of the CDR3 is 15 residues. The CDR3 sequence is CASSFAGDDGNTIYF. CDR3 DNA: TGTGCCAGCAGCTTTGCAGGGGATGATGGAAACACCATATATTTT.

The chain couples TRBV4-3 to TRBJ1-2; D is perhaps TRBD1 (5 bases). The length of the CDR3 is 13 residues. CDR1 and CDR2 (germline): LGHNA, YSLEER. V lost 1 base to trimming and J lost 7 bases, with 10 bases between them. The CDR3 bases are TGCGCCAGCAGCCAAGTACAGGACGCTGGCTACACCTTC. Encoded protein: CASSQVQDAGYTF.

The chain joins TRBV27 to TRBJ2-6; maybe TRBD2 (6 bases). Germline loops: CDR1 MNHEY, CDR2 SMNVEV (reference sequence). The CDR3 is made up of 19 amino acids. The ends were cut back, 8 bases at V and 3 bases at J, with 26 bases in the middle. The CDR3 is CASSKAGVEVEVGANVLTF. The CDR3 nucleotides are TGTGCCAGCTCAAAAGCGGGTGTGGAGGTGGAGGTTGGGGCCAACGTCCTGACTTTC.

CDR3 coding DNA: TGTGCCAGCGGACAGGGGCGACGCACCGGGGAGCTGTTTTTT. Translation gives CASGQGRRTGELFF. V gene TRBV14 combines with J gene TRBJ2-2, with 9 bases identical to TRBD1. The ends lost 8 bases at V and 4 bases at J; junction bases unmatched: 5. The length of the CDR3 is 14 residues. The germline V gene has CDR1 SGHDN and CDR2 FVKESK.

The chain couples TRBV5-8 to TRBJ2-7; D call uncertain. Germline loops: CDR1 SGHTS, CDR2 YDEGEE. There are 14 residues in the CDR3. Trimming pared 2 bases from V and 7 bases from J, leaving 16 bases between. The CDR3 nucleotides are TGTGCCAGCAGCTTCTCCTTGGCGGCCACGGAGCAGTACTTC. Amino acid sequence: CASSFSLAATEQYF.

The chain couples TRBV19 to TRBJ1-5, with a tentative D call TRBD1 (6 bases). V lost 9 bases and J 1 base, leaving 19 bases between the germline ends. The germline CDR1 and CDR2 sequences are LNHDA and SQIVND (reference sequence). This CDR3 has 16 amino acids. CDR3 nucleotide sequence: TGTGCCAGCGTCTCAGGGGCTCAGAGAAGCAATCAGCCCCAGCATTTT. Translated, it gives CASVSGAQRSNQPQHF.

This chain joins TRBV7-2 and TRBJ2-5; tentatively, D is TRBD1 (5 bases). Germline CDR1 reads SGHTA; CDR2 reads FQGNSA. The germline V and J ends were trimmed by 6 bases and 2 bases, with 19 bases remaining between them. The CDR3 covers 16 residues. CDR3 residues: CASSARAGWGQETQYF. DNA for the CDR3: TGTGCCAGCAGTGCCCGGGCAGGGTGGGGACAAGAGACCCAGTACTTC. Together with reference TRBV7-2 and TRBJ2-5, the CDR3 gives the full variable domain: GAGVSQSPSNKVTEKGKDVELRCDPISGHTALYWYRQSLGQGLEFLIYFQGNSAPDKSGLPSDRFSAERTGGSVSTLTIQRTQQEDSAVYLCASSARAGWGQETQYFGPGTRLLVL.

V is TRBV5-1 and J is TRBJ1-5; 11 positions agree with TRBD1. Losses at the gene ends were 3 bases for V and 7 bases for J; bases not matched to a gene: 6. From germline, CDR1 is SGHRS and CDR2 YFSETQ. The CDR3 runs 15 residues. In DNA, the CDR3 is TGCGCCAGCAGCTCGGGACAGGGGGGAGAACAGCCCCAGCATTTT. Amino acids: CASSSGQGGEQPQHF.

The chain recombines TRBV18 with TRBJ2-7; 8 bases align to TRBD2. The CDR3 extends over 16 amino acids. Germline CDR1 and CDR2: KGHSH and LQKENI. Trimming cost V 1 base and J 1 base; bases outside gene matches: 6. The CDR3 is CASSPLELAASYEQYF. Here the CDR3 DNA reads TGTGCCAGCTCACCACTGGAACTAGCGGCTTCCTACGAGCAGTACTTC.